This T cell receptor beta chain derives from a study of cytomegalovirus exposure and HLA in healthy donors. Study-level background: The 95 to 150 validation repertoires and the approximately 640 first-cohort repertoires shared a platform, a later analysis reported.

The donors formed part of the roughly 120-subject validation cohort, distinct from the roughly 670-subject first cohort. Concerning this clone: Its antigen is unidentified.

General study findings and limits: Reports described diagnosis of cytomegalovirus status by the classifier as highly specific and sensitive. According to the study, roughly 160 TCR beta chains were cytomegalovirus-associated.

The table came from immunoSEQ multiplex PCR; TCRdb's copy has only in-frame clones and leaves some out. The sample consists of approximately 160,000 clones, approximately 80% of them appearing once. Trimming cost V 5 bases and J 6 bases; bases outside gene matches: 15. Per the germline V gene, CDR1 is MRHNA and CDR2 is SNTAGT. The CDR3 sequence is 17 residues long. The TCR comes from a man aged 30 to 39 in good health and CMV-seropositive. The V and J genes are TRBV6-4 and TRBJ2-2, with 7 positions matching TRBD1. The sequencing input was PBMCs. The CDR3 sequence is CASSNLTGVRGPGELFF. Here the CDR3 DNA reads TGTGCCAGCAGTAACCTCACAGGGGTTCGAGGACCCGGGGAGCTGTTTTTT.